The clone carrying this T cell receptor (beta chain) was observed many times. Antigen specificity is unknown. The sample originates from a study of T cells after posttransplantation cyclophosphamide. Treatment was busulfan-fludarabine conditioning, a marrow graft, and cyclophosphamide on days +3 and +4. The repertoire was sequenced with immunoSEQ multiplex PCR; TCRdb's copy has only in-frame clones and lacks some. This record lists around 13,000 clones, none seen once only, and the top ten clones contain roughly 26%. Study conclusions and caveats: Donor CD8+ memory clones often dominated recipient blood repertoires at later times. Blood and skin or GI T cell repertoires showed limited TRB overlap. Recipient CMV seropositivity and CMV reactivation strongly tracked TRB clonality.

The sequence came from a female patient in her 40s who received an allogeneic stem cell transplant from an unrelated donor, was CMV-positive, and had acute GVHD only. The graft donor may account for some of the T cells. The input for sequencing was PBMCs, taken after allogeneic stem cell transplant with posttransplant cyclophosphamide.

CDR3 residues: CASSLGQSYEQYF. The CDR3, as DNA: TGCGCCAGCAGCTTGGGACAGTCCTACGAGCAGTACTTC. J is TRBJ2-7 and V is TRBV5-1; possibly TRBD1 for D (5 bases). V gave up 0 bases and J gave up 1 base, with 5 bases separating them. The CDR3 totals 13 residues. From germline, CDR1 is SGHRS and CDR2 YFSETQ. The full variable domain, completed using reference TRBV5-1 and TRBJ2-7, is KAGVTQTPRYLIKTRGQQVTLSCSPISGHRSVSWYQQTPGQGLQFLFEYFSETQRNKGNFPGRFSGRQFSNSRSEMNVSTLELGDSALYLCASSLGQSYEQYFGPGTRLTVT.